The rows below give T cell receptor beta chains drawn from one sample of a study of blood T cell repertoires in COVID-19. The repertoire was sequenced with immunoSEQ multiplex PCR; TCRdb's copy has only in-frame clones and lacks some. The table shows about 69,000 clones, with 79% occurring only once. Sample: peripheral blood. The receptors shown here come from a man in his fifties or sixties with acute or convalescent COVID-19. CDR3s include the opening cysteine and the closing phenylalanine or tryptophan. Fields, in order: J gene, clone size, V gene, D gene, CDR3 protein, CDR3 DNA. A D gene is named only where the DNA matches it firmly. Size values are once, few and many counts, or a class for expanded clones, and some rows have none.

TRBJ1-6 few TRBV28 - CASSRRGGTPPLHF TGTGCCAGCAGCCGAAGGGGAGGAACCCCCCCCCTCCACTTT
TRBJ1-5 - TRBV7-6 TRBD1 CASSSNRGSNQPQHF TGTGCCAGCAGCTCTAACAGGGGAAGCAATCAGCCCCAGCATTTT
TRBJ1-6 - TRBV30 - CAWRQRIFGSSPLHF TGTGCCTGGAGACAACGAATTTTTGGCTCCTCACCCCTCCACTTT
TRBJ1-2 once TRBV30 TRBD1 CAWSVVRTGGRGYTF TGTGCCTGGAGTGTAGTGCGGACAGGGGGCCGGGGCTACACCTTC
TRBJ1-4 - TRBV6-5 - CASSAGIPANEKLFF TGTGCCAGCAGCGCAGGGATTCCGGCTAATGAAAAACTGTTTTTT
TRBJ1-3 few TRBV14 TRBD1 CASSLDRIYSGNTIYF TGTGCCAGCAGCCTGGACAGGATCTACTCTGGAAACACCATATATTTT
TRBJ1-5 - TRBV7-8 - CASSLARVVGQYSNQPQHF TGTGCCAGCAGCTTAGCGCGAGTGGTTGGGCAGTATAGCAATCAGCCCCAGCATTTT
TRBJ2-3 - TRBV6-2/TRBV6-3 - CATSSSTDTQYF TGTGCCACCAGCTCTAGCACAGATACGCAGTATTTT
TRBJ1-1 once TRBV3-1/TRBV3-2 TRBD1 CASSQAGWTGNTEAFF TGTGCCAGCAGCCAAGCAGGATGGACAGGCAACACTGAAGCTTTCTTT
TRBJ2-3 - TRBV10-2 TRBD2 CASSGTSGASTDTQYF TGCGCCAGCAGTGGGACTAGCGGGGCTAGCACAGATACGCAGTATTTT
TRBJ1-1 - TRBV7-2 TRBD1 CASSFRGLGNTEAFF TGTGCCAGCAGCTTCAGGGGGCTAGGGAACACTGAAGCTTTCTTT
TRBJ1-2 - TRBV6-2/TRBV6-3 - CASSYSEGDGYTF TGTGCCAGCAGTTACTCAGAAGGGGATGGCTACACCTTC
TRBJ1-1 - TRBV6-5 TRBD1 CASSSTGAGNTEAFF TGTGCCAGCAGTTCGACAGGGGCTGGGAACACTGAAGCTTTCTTT
TRBJ2-5 - TRBV7-3 TRBD1 CASSRRRTGGRETQYF TGTGCCAGCAGCCGAAGGCGGACAGGGGGCCGAGAGACCCAGTACTTC
TRBJ2-7 - TRBV7-2 - CASSPPGQSYEQYF TGTGCCAGCAGCCCTCCGGGACAATCCTACGAGCAGTACTTC
TRBJ2-2 - TRBV5-1 - CASSSHPRDTNTGELFF TGCGCCAGCAGCTCCCATCCCCGGGACACGAACACCGGGGAGCTGTTTTTT
TRBJ1-2 - TRBV18 TRBD1 CASSLTGLGYTF TGTGCCAGCTCACTGACAGGGTTAGGCTACACCTTC
TRBJ2-2 - TRBV10-3 - CAISDRGAPAGELFF TGTGCCATCAGTGACCGGGGGGCCCCGGCCGGGGAGCTGTTTTTT
TRBJ1-1 few TRBV5-1 - CASSLGAVSLNTEAFF TGCGCCAGCAGCTTAGGGGCGGTCTCCTTGAACACTGAAGCTTTCTTT
TRBJ2-1 - TRBV18 TRBD1 CASSPGDRTSPEQFF TGTGCCAGCTCACCAGGGGACAGAACCTCCCCTGAGCAGTTCTTC
TRBJ2-5 - TRBV5-4 TRBD1 CASRPRQGREEETQYF TGTGCCAGCAGACCCCGACAGGGCAGGGAAGAAGAGACCCAGTACTTC
TRBJ1-4 - TRBV5-8 - CASSYRGRTTNEKLFF TGTGCCAGCAGCTACCGGGGGAGAACAACTAATGAAAAACTGTTTTTT
TRBJ1-4 - TRBV6-5 - CASSYSQLATNEKLFF TGTGCCAGCAGTTACTCCCAACTAGCAACTAATGAAAAACTGTTTTTT
TRBJ2-7 - TRBV7-8 TRBD1 CASRQTTGGISYEQYF TGTGCCAGCAGGCAGACAACAGGGGGAATCAGCTACGAGCAGTACTTC
TRBJ2-6 - TRBV5-8 - CASTLFNSGANVLTF TGTGCCAGCACCCTATTTAATTCTGGGGCCAACGTCCTGACTTTC
TRBJ2-5 - TRBV6-6 TRBD2 CASSYGASGGQETQYF TGTGCCAGCAGTTACGGGGCTAGCGGGGGGCAAGAGACCCAGTACTTC
TRBJ1-5 - TRBV6-1 TRBD1 CASSDLGQYSNQPQHF TGTGCCAGCAGTGACTTGGGACAGTATAGCAATCAGCCCCAGCATTTT
TRBJ2-2 - TRBV18 - CASSPPGLRFRELFF TGTGCCAGCTCACCACCGGGCCTAAGGTTCCGGGAGCTGTTTTTT
TRBJ2-7 - TRBV5-1 - CASSGGRTQRREQYF TGCGCCAGCAGTGGGGGGAGGACTCAGAGGCGGGAGCAGTACTTC
TRBJ1-6 - TRBV30 - CAWRGPYNSPLHF TGTGCCTGGAGGGGGCCCTATAATTCACCCCTCCACTTT
TRBJ1-6 - TRBV7-9 - CASSSPWGDGNNSPLHF TGTGCCAGCAGCTCCCCCTGGGGGGACGGAAATAATTCACCCCTCCACTTT
TRBJ1-2 - TRBV30 TRBD1 CAWRTGLHTNYGYTF TGTGCCTGGAGGACAGGGCTACACACCAACTATGGCTACACCTTC
TRBJ1-5 - TRBV6-5 TRBD1 CASKTGRNQPQHF TGTGCCAGCAAGACAGGGAGGAATCAGCCCCAGCATTTT
TRBJ2-3 - TRBV5-8 - CASSLDLGAGGSDTQYF TGTGCCAGCAGCTTGGATCTGGGGGCCGGGGGGTCAGATACGCAGTATTTT
TRBJ2-3 - TRBV28 TRBD1 CASSPGTGITDTQYF TGTGCCAGCAGTCCCGGGACAGGTATCACAGATACGCAGTATTTT
TRBJ2-5 - TRBV5-6 - CASSFIGAGEETQYF TGTGCCAGCAGCTTTATTGGGGCAGGGGAAGAGACCCAGTACTTC
TRBJ2-7 many TRBV10-2 - CASSESVFRSYEQYF TGCGCCAGCAGTGAGTCGGTATTTCGGTCCTACGAGCAGTACTTC
TRBJ1-5 few TRBV4-1 TRBD1 CASSHLPRGLLSGQPQHF TGCGCCAGCAGCCACCTACCCAGGGGGCTATTATCGGGCCAGCCCCAGCATTTT
TRBJ1-1 - TRBV2 - CASSMTQVNTEAFF TGTGCCAGCAGTATGACCCAGGTGAACACTGAAGCTTTCTTT
TRBJ1-1 - TRBV9 TRBD1 CASSAEDRGNTEAFF TGTGCCAGCAGCGCCGAGGACAGGGGTAACACTGAAGCTTTCTTT
TRBJ2-7 - TRBV29-1 - CSVARGSGSYEQYF TGCAGCGTTGCGCGGGGCAGCGGCTCCTACGAGCAGTACTTC
TRBJ2-3 - TRBV10-2 TRBD2 CASSEFSGGVIFTDTQYF TGCGCCAGCAGTGAATTTAGCGGGGGGGTTATTTTCACAGATACGCAGTATTTT
TRBJ1-1 - TRBV11-1 - CASSPIQRGEAFF TGTGCCAGCAGCCCAATCCAGAGAGGAGAAGCTTTCTTT
TRBJ1-1 - TRBV18 - CASTVLRDNTEAFF TGTGCCAGCACGGTTTTGAGAGATAACACTGAAGCTTTCTTT
TRBJ1-4 - TRBV7-2 TRBD1 CASSSRQGGEKLFF TGTGCCAGCAGCTCAAGACAGGGAGGCGAAAAACTGTTTTTT
TRBJ1-1 - TRBV5-1 - CASSFQAPPTEAFF TGCGCCAGCAGCTTCCAGGCCCCACCGACTGAAGCTTTCTTT
TRBJ1-5 - TRBV18 TRBD1 CASSPGGQGHNQPQHF TGTGCCAGCTCACCAGGGGGACAGGGACACAATCAGCCCCAGCATTTT
TRBJ2-2 - TRBV18 - CASSPPGQANTGELFF TGTGCCAGCTCACCACCGGGGCAGGCTAACACCGGGGAGCTGTTTTTT
TRBJ1-1 - TRBV3-1/TRBV3-2 - CASSQDLGGGEAFF TGTGCCAGCAGCCAAGATCTGGGAGGGGGGGAAGCTTTCTTT
TRBJ1-1 - TRBV6-2/TRBV6-3 - CASSDYRVMNTEAFF TGTGCCAGCAGTGATTACAGGGTGATGAACACTGAAGCTTTCTTT
TRBJ2-2 - TRBV7-2 - CASIKQANTGELFF TGTGCCAGCATCAAACAGGCGAACACCGGGGAGCTGTTTTTT
TRBJ2-5 - TRBV2 - CASSEVMETQYF TGTGCCAGCAGTGAAGTCATGGAGACCCAGTACTTC
TRBJ1-5 - TRBV7-2 TRBD1 CASSLTGSSNQPQHF TGTGCCAGCAGCTTGACAGGGTCTAGCAATCAGCCCCAGCATTTT